This T cell receptor (beta chain) is from a study of CXCR3-negative and CXCR3-positive naive CD8 T cells. Each CD8+ T cell subset was flow-sorted in triplicate. Every sort contained 250,000 to 300,000 cells. With UMI labels, 5' RACE was used to prepare the TRB cDNA libraries. After re-calling the 5' RACE reads, TCRdb lists one entry per CDR3 protein, DNA absent. This table holds approximately 52,000 distinct CDR3 sequences. The CDR3 covers 14 residues. The germline CDR1 and CDR2 sequences are LGHDT and YNNKEL (reference sequence). Material for sequencing was memory CD8+ T cells from blood. V gene TRBV3-1 combines with J gene TRBJ2-1. The clonotype was recovered from a human donor in good health. Some clones in this sample may be carry-over from other donors' samples. The chain's CDR3 is CASSPDASYNEQFF.